What follows are 13 T cell receptor beta chains derived from one specimen sequenced in a study of PD-1 blockade in classical Hodgkin lymphoma (dated by TCRdb to 2020 to 2021). The sample's time point label is to be understood as: cycle 2 day 1 (C2D1) of nivolumab. Every trial patient had relapsed after autologous stem cell transplantation, and cohorts A, B and C differed in prior brentuximab vedotin exposure. Libraries were constructed by the immunoSEQ multiplex PCR assay. As stored in TCRdb, this immuneACCESS dataset retains in-frame rearrangements with V and J assigned. A fraction of the clones does not appear; measured against another copy, unresolved V genes explain less than half of the discrepancy, and the remainder lacks a known reason. The sample data list 9,500 to 12,000 clones, and roughly 79% of these were observed just once. The top ten hold approximately 5% of the sample. Here the sequenced sample was peripheral blood mononuclear cells (PBMCs), taken before the second cycle of nivolumab. The source of these receptors is a human donor with classical Hodgkin lymphoma.

This rearrangement joins TRBV28 to TRBJ2-5, with TRBD2 matching over 7 bases. V lost 2 bases, J lost 11 bases, and 2 bases stayed unmatched. The CDR3 covers 11 residues. The germline V gene has CDR1 MDHEN and CDR2 SYDVKM. CDR3 loop: CASSLRRGQYF. In DNA form, the CDR3 reads TGTGCCAGCAGTTTAAGGCGGGGGCAGTACTTC.

This clone was counted only a few times. The CDR3 sequence: CASSSQTPLAQPQHF. The CDR3 bases are TGTGCCAGCTCATCCCAGACTCCTCTCGCCCAGCCCCAGCATTTT. V and J are TRBV18 and TRBJ1-5; D unclear. The CDR3 is 15 residues long. Germline CDR1 reads KGHSH; CDR2 reads LQKENI. Trimming removed 5 bases at V and 7 bases at J, with 18 bases between.

CDR3 nucleotide sequence: TGCGCCAGCAGCTTTCAGGGGGCGTTAGAGACCCAGTACTTC. Its protein is CASSFQGALETQYF. The chain recombines TRBV5-1 with TRBJ2-5; TRBD1 aligns across 8 bases. The germline CDR1 and CDR2 sequences are SGHRS and YFSETQ. The CDR3 loop spans 14 amino acids. V trimming: 2 bases; J trimming: 4 bases; junction bases outside the gene matches: 4.

The chain is built from TRBV5-6 and TRBJ2-7, with D possibly called TRBD1 or TRBD2 (5 bases each). The ends were cut back, 0 bases at V and 0 bases at J, with 13 bases in the middle. Looked up from germline, CDR1 is SGHDT and CDR2 is YYEEEE. This CDR3 spans 16 amino acids. CDR3 bases: TGTGCCAGCAGCTTGGTCTTGGCAGGGAGCTCCTACGAGCAGTACTTC. Translated: CASSLVLAGSSYEQYF.

The V and J genes are TRBV27 and TRBJ2-2; 8 bases fit TRBD1. Germline CDR1 is MNHEY and CDR2 is SMNVEV (reference sequence). The CDR3 spans 15 residues. Losses at the gene ends were 4 bases for V and 2 bases for J; bases not matched to a gene: 3. The CDR3 DNA reads TGTGCCAGCAGTTATGGGACAGGTAACACCGGGGAGCTGTTTTTT. This sequence encodes CASSYGTGNTGELFF.

The chain joins TRBV5-1 to TRBJ1-5; 7 bases are a match to TRBD1. Per germline, CDR1 SGHRS and CDR2 YFSETQ. The V segment lost 4 bases and the J segment 2 bases; nucleotides outside the gene matches: 3. This CDR3 is 14 amino acids long. The CDR3 DNA follows: TGCGCCAGCAGCCCCGGGACAGGCAATCAGCCCCAGCATTTT. Residues: CASSPGTGNQPQHF.

V usage is TRBV7-9 and J usage is TRBJ2-2; no definite D call. The CDR3 is made up of 12 amino acids. The V and J ends lost 1 base and 6 bases respectively, with 3 bases between them. Germline V gene sequence: CDR1 SEHNR, CDR2 FQNEAQ (reference sequence). CDR3 nucleotides: TGTGCCAGCAGCTTAGAAGCCGGGGAGCTGTTTTTT. Residues: CASSLEAGELFF.

The gene calls are TRBV5-1 and TRBJ2-7; D unresolved. The germline V and J ends were trimmed by 4 bases and 6 bases, with 20 bases remaining between them. CDR1 SGHRS and CDR2 YFSETQ come from the germline V gene. The CDR3 is 15 amino acids. DNA of the CDR3: TGCGCCAGCAGCGTGGGTGCGACGACCTATGGCGAGCAGTACTTC. Its protein is CASSVGATTYGEQYF.

J is TRBJ2-7 and V is TRBV21-1; the table's D gene call, TRBD1, was not cross checked with the DNA. TRBV21-1 is labeled a pseudogene. This CDR3 spans 17 amino acids. The CDR3 nucleotides are TGTTTTAGTTCGCGGGACAGGGGGCGTCCATGGCCTTACGAGCAGTACTTC. Translation gives CFSSRDRGRPWPYEQYF.

This chain uses TRBV4-1 with TRBJ2-7, with D possibly matching TRBD2 (6 bases). V was trimmed by 4 bases and J by 3 bases, leaving 16 bases between them. CDR3 length equals 15 residues. Germline loops: CDR1 MGHRA, CDR2 YSYEKL. Here the CDR3 reads CASSLTAHGGYEQYF. CDR3 coding DNA: TGCGCCAGCAGCCTAACAGCCCACGGGGGCTACGAGCAGTACTTC.

This clone was observed a few times. V and J are TRBV15 and TRBJ2-5, with D unclear. CDR1 is LNHNV, CDR2 YYDKDF, per germline (reference sequence). The CDR3 runs to 15 residues. The ends were cut back, 0 bases at V and 5 bases at J, with 13 bases in the middle. DNA of the CDR3: TGTGCCACCAGCAGAGATACATCCGACTGGGAGACCCAGTACTTC. Its translation: CATSRDTSDWETQYF.

The J gene is TRBJ1-4, the V gene TRBV4-2, with D unresolved. The CDR3 covers 16 residues. Trimming shortened V by 0 bases and J by 11 bases, and 19 bases separated the two germline ends. Germline CDR1 reads LGHNA; CDR2 reads YNFKEQ. The CDR3 here is CASSQDESTARGKLFF. The CDR3, as DNA: TGTGCCAGCAGCCAAGATGAGTCAACGGCGCGAGGGAAACTGTTTTTT.

The rearrangement joins TRBV7-8 to TRBJ2-7, with D unclear. V dropped 1 base and J dropped 2 bases, with 9 bases sitting between them. This CDR3 spans 14 amino acids. Germline CDR1 reads SGHVS; CDR2 reads FQNEAQ. This CDR3 is CASSLVFSTYEQYF. DNA for the CDR3: TGTGCCAGCAGCTTAGTTTTCAGTACCTACGAGCAGTACTTC.